Listed here are 16 T cell receptor beta chains from one sample, sequenced in a study of blood T cell repertoires in COVID-19. The repertoire was sequenced with immunoSEQ multiplex PCR; TCRdb's copy has only in-frame clones and lacks some. The data contain roughly 41,000 clones, around 83% of them singletons. Sequenced input: peripheral blood. The receptors derive from an elderly woman with acute or convalescent COVID-19.

This clone was detected once. This chain joins TRBV28 and TRBJ1-2, with 11 bases that match TRBD1. The V gene end was trimmed by 6 bases and the J gene end by 5 bases; junction bases not matched to a gene: 5. CDR1 is MDHEN, CDR2 SYDVKM, per germline. This CDR3 has 14 residues. CDR3 amino acids: CASRGGQGAYGYTF. The CDR3 DNA is TGTGCCAGCAGGGGCGGACAGGGGGCGTATGGCTACACCTTC.

This sequence joins TRBV27 and TRBJ1-5; no clear D gene. Germline V lookup: CDR1 MNHEY, CDR2 SMNVEV (reference sequence). The CDR3 consists of 13 residues. V was trimmed by 4 bases and J by 4 bases, leaving 8 bases between them. The CDR3 spells CASSWAANQPQHF. The CDR3 DNA follows: TGTGCCAGCAGTTGGGCAGCTAATCAGCCCCAGCATTTT.

The J gene is TRBJ2-1, the V gene TRBV2; 11 bases line up with TRBD2. In germline, CDR1 is SNHLY, CDR2 FYNNEI. The CDR3 is 14 residues long. The V gene end was trimmed by 3 bases and the J gene end by 8 bases; junction bases not matched to a gene: 3. CDR3 protein: CASSDLAGGHEQFF. CDR3 sequence (DNA): TGTGCCAGCAGTGATTTAGCGGGGGGGCATGAGCAGTTCTTC.

This clone turned up a few times. The genes are TRBV11-2 and TRBJ1-1, with TRBD1 as a possible D gene (6 bases). Deletions cut 3 bases from V and 5 bases from J, with 10 bases between. The germline V gene encodes CDR1 SGHAT and CDR2 FQNNGV. The CDR3 extends over 13 amino acids. The CDR3 sequence is CASSFNQGTEAFF. DNA for the CDR3: TGTGCCAGCAGCTTTAATCAGGGGACTGAAGCTTTCTTT.

The chain recombines TRBV5-8 with TRBJ1-1, with a tentative D call TRBD1 (5 bases). Germline loops: CDR1 SGHTS, CDR2 YDEGEE. Trimming pared 2 bases from V and 6 bases from J, leaving 14 bases between. The CDR3 sequence is 14 residues long. CDR3 loop: CASSFLGGYAEAFF. The CDR3 nucleotides are TGTGCCAGCAGCTTCCTCGGGGGATATGCTGAAGCTTTCTTT.

The J gene is TRBJ1-2, the V gene TRBV10-3; the D is unclear. The CDR3 length is 15 residues. Germline CDR1 is ENHRY and CDR2 is SYGVKD. Between the trimmed V and J ends, which lost 3 bases and 1 base, there was a span of 12 bases. CDR3 sequence (DNA): TGTGCCATCAGTGATATCTCTCTAGTTAACTATGGCTACACCTTC. It encodes CAISDISLVNYGYTF.

The sample holds one count of this clone. The V and J genes are TRBV30 and TRBJ2-1; possibly TRBD2 for D (6 bases). This CDR3 is built from 13 residues. Germline CDR1 and CDR2: GTSNPN and SVGIG (reference sequence). Trimming removed 0 bases at V and 7 bases at J, with 10 bases between. Here the CDR3 reads CAWSVGLQNEQFF. CDR3 bases: TGTGCCTGGAGTGTGGGACTCCAAAATGAGCAGTTCTTC.

The table lists this clone with a count of one. The chain recombines TRBV15 with TRBJ2-2; 7 bases are a match to TRBD2. This CDR3 spans 14 amino acids. With 4 bases clipped from V and 3 bases from J, the junction kept 2 bases outside the gene matches. Germline values: CDR1 LNHNV, CDR2 YYDKDF (reference sequence). Here the CDR3 DNA reads TGTGCCACCAGCATCGGGGGGTACACCGGGGAGCTGTTTTTT. This codes for CATSIGGYTGELFF.

This chain connects TRBV4-2 to TRBJ1-1; D is possibly TRBD1 (5 bases). CDR3 length: 15 amino acids. Trimming left V 1 base short and J 1 base short, with 10 bases between. Germline values: CDR1 LGHNA, CDR2 YNFKEQ. This chain's CDR3 is CASSQVWGSNTEAFF. Here the CDR3 DNA reads TGTGCCAGCAGCCAAGTGTGGGGCTCGAACACTGAAGCTTTCTTT.

The chain links TRBV7-9 to TRBJ1-1; D is possibly TRBD1 (5 bases). Germline V gene data show CDR1 as SEHNR and CDR2 as FQNEAQ (reference sequence). V was pared by 5 bases and J by 0 bases, with 10 bases between. The CDR3 runs 14 residues. CDR3 DNA sequence: TGTGCCAGCAGCCCGGGAGGGGTGAACACTGAAGCTTTCTTT. It translates to CASSPGGVNTEAFF.

This clone occurred a few times. This chain joins TRBV11-3 and TRBJ2-1; 8 bases align to TRBD2. The CDR3 consists of 14 residues. The V segment lost 4 bases and the J segment 6 bases; nucleotides outside the gene matches: 5. The germline V gene has CDR1 SGHNT and CDR2 YENEEA. The CDR3 reads CASSSGLGGNEQFF. The DNA of the CDR3 is TGTGCCAGCAGCTCGGGACTAGGGGGCAATGAGCAGTTCTTC.

This chain links TRBV5-8 with TRBJ1-6; unclear D gene. Germline values: CDR1 SGHTS, CDR2 YDEGEE. The CDR3 has 15 amino acids. V shed 5 bases and J shed 7 bases, with 16 bases lying between them. CDR3 protein: CASSRTGISNSPLHF. For the CDR3, the DNA is TGTGCCAGCAGTCGGACGGGGATTTCGAATTCACCCCTCCACTTT.

This clone was counted between two and nine times. The rearrangement joins TRBV6-6 to TRBJ2-3; 9 bases fit TRBD2. Germline values: CDR1 MNHNY, CDR2 SVGAGI (reference sequence). The CDR3 runs 15 residues. V shed 6 bases, J shed 4 bases, and the junction held 8 bases outside the gene matches. The CDR3 nucleotides are TGTGCCAGCAGCCTCCTAGCGGGGATCTCAGATACGCAGTATTTT. Its translation: CASSLLAGISDTQYF.

The CDR3, as DNA: TGTGCCAGCAGCCAAGGTTATCTCTACAATGAGCAGTTCTTC. Its translation is CASSQGYLYNEQFF. The chain joins TRBV4-2 to TRBJ2-1, with no clear D. V was trimmed by 1 base and J by 3 bases, leaving 7 bases between them. The CDR3 has 14 residues. Germline values: CDR1 LGHNA, CDR2 YNFKEQ.

The chain joins TRBV18 to TRBJ1-5; D is ambiguous. The V end was cut by 2 bases, the J end by 2 bases, with 13 bases between. Germline CDR1 and CDR2: KGHSH and LQKENI. This CDR3 contains 16 residues. CDR3 in DNA: TGTGCCAGCTCACCAACGAGGGTTCTAGGCAATCAGCCCCAGCATTTT. It yields the protein CASSPTRVLGNQPQHF.

The chain has TRBV6-6 and TRBJ1-1; 8 bases map to TRBD1. The CDR3 contains 13 residues. The V and J ends lost 4 bases and 6 bases, in that order; junction bases with no gene match: 4. Germline CDR1 and CDR2: MNHNY and SVGAGI (reference sequence). CDR3 protein: CASSFQGAAEAFF. In nucleotides, the CDR3 is TGTGCCAGCAGTTTCCAGGGGGCGGCTGAAGCTTTCTTT.